These 32 T cell receptor beta chains originate from one sample sequenced in a study of T cells in Graves' hyperthyroidism and ophthalmopathy. Amplified TCR beta CDR3 regions derived from RNA transcripts. First-round RT-PCR of the TCR CDR3 relied on the HTBI primer set. TCRdb used MiXCR to reprocess the multiplex PCR reads, holding one entry per CDR3 protein. Among some 350,000 distinct CDR3 sequences listed, over 12% were seen once. Sequencing was carried out using blood. The receptors derive from a woman aged 55-70 years with Graves' ophthalmopathy.

Note on this clonotype: An end of the junction does not agree with germline; a read error may underlie this. The CDR3 is CAISRGRGSRTDTQYF. The CDR3, as DNA: TGTGCCATCAGCAGAGGGAGAGGCAGCCGCACAGATACGCAGTATTTT. The V call is TRBV15, the J call TRBJ2-3, with D possibly TRBD2 on 5 matching bases. The length of the CDR3 is 16 residues. Germline CDR1 and CDR2: LNHNV and YYDKDF (reference sequence). The variable domain in full, completed from reference TRBV15 and TRBJ2-3, reads DAMVIQNPRYQVTQFGKPVTLSCSQTLNHNVMYWYQQKSSQAPKLLFHYYDKDFNNEADTPDNFQSRRPNTSFCFLDIRSPGLGDTAMYLCAISRGRGSRTDTQYFGPGTRLTVL.

This clonotype was seen many times. The CDR3 DNA follows: TGTGCCAGCAGTAACCGAGCGGGAACGGGAGAGCAGTACTTC. This encodes CASSNRAGTGEQYF. This chain joins TRBV6-1 and TRBJ2-7; TRBD2 matches at 7 bases. Germline trimming cut 5 bases from V and 7 bases from J; bases unmatched to any gene: 11. CDR3 length equals 14 residues. Germline V gene sequence: CDR1 MNHNS, CDR2 SASEGT.

The sample holds many counts of this clonotype. The chain employs TRBV10-3 and TRBJ2-1; possible D gene TRBD2, 6 bases. The CDR3 totals 19 residues. The V end was cut by 3 bases, the J end by 2 bases, with 23 bases between. From germline, CDR1 is ENHRY and CDR2 SYGVKD. This chain's CDR3 is CAISEGQRMARETYNEQFF. The DNA for the CDR3 is TGTGCCATCAGTGAAGGTCAGCGCATGGCGCGGGAAACCTACAATGAGCAGTTCTTC.

This clonotype was recorded many times. The rearrangement uses TRBV27 and TRBJ2-7; TRBD2 matches 9 bases. V shed 3 bases and J 2 bases; nucleotides not matched to a gene: 5. This CDR3 region has 15 residues. CDR1 is MNHEY and CDR2 is SMNVEV in the germline V gene (reference sequence). In DNA form, the CDR3 reads TGTGCCAGCAGTTTTAGGATAGCGGGGGCCTACGAGCAGTACTTC. Amino acids: CASSFRIAGAYEQYF.

The sample holds many counts of this clonotype. The chain is built from TRBV5-1 and TRBJ2-2, with 10 nucleotides matching TRBD1. CDR1 is SGHRS and CDR2 is YFSETQ in the germline V gene. V was pared by 1 base and J by 2 bases, with 8 bases of the junction left unmatched. This CDR3 contains 18 residues. DNA for the CDR3: TGCGCCAGCAGCTTGATGGGACAGGGGTCCTATAACACCGGGGAGCTGTTTTTT. This codes for CASSLMGQGSYNTGELFF.

This clonotype was counted many times. The V call is TRBV2, the J call TRBJ2-1; D ambiguous. Looked up from germline, CDR1 is SNHLY and CDR2 is FYNNEI. Trimming pared 6 bases from V and 2 bases from J, leaving 14 bases between. The CDR3 sequence is 15 residues long. The CDR3, as DNA: TGTGCCAGCAGCGAGTGGGGTAGGACCTACAATGAGCAGTTCTTC. Protein product: CASSEWGRTYNEQFF.

The chain employs TRBV28 and TRBJ2-1; D not certain. The germline V gene encodes CDR1 MDHEN and CDR2 SYDVKM. The CDR3 consists of 17 residues. The V gene lost 4 bases and the J gene lost 4 bases, with 20 bases spanning the gap. In nucleotides, the CDR3 is TGTGCCAGCAGTTCGGCTGGCGCAGGTCCTTTGTACAATGAGCAGTTCTTC. Its protein product is CASSSAGAGPLYNEQFF.

This clonotype was observed many times. The V and J genes are TRBV15 and TRBJ2-7; 8 bases line up with TRBD2. The CDR3 runs 14 residues. Losses at the gene ends were 1 base for V and 4 bases for J; bases not matched to a gene: 3. CDR1 LNHNV and CDR2 YYDKDF come from the germline V gene (reference sequence). The CDR3 protein is CATSRAGGPYEQYF. Written as DNA, the CDR3 is TGTGCCACCAGCAGAGCGGGAGGGCCTTACGAGCAGTACTTC. Filled out from reference TRBV15 and TRBJ2-7, the complete variable domain reads DAMVIQNPRYQVTQFGKPVTLSCSQTLNHNVMYWYQQKSSQAPKLLFHYYDKDFNNEADTPDNFQSRRPNTSFCFLDIRSPGLGDTAMYLCATSRAGGPYEQYFGPGTRLTVT.

CDR3 sequence: CASSESGAESYEQYF. In DNA form, the CDR3 reads TGTGCCAGCAGTGAGTCAGGGGCAGAGTCCTACGAGCAGTACTTC. The chain couples TRBV6-1 to TRBJ2-7, with a possible D match to TRBD1 (6 bases). Germline values: CDR1 MNHNS, CDR2 SASEGT. The CDR3 loop spans 15 amino acids. Trimming pared 3 bases from V and 1 base from J, leaving 13 bases between.

The V and J genes are TRBV27 and TRBJ2-7; 7 bases map to TRBD2. This CDR3 comprises 14 residues. The trim removed 5 bases at V and 7 bases at J, leaving 11 bases unmatched. Germline CDR1 MNHEY, CDR2 SMNVEV (reference sequence). The CDR3 region has the DNA TGTGCCAGCAGTCCAGCGTCCCTGGGGGGGGAGCAGTACTTC. It specifies CASSPASLGGEQYF.

The chain recombines TRBV20-1 with TRBJ1-5; 8 bases align to TRBD1. The V gene's germline CDR1 is DFQATT and CDR2 SNEGSKA (reference sequence). J was trimmed by 0 bases and V by 8 bases; bases with no gene match: 9. The CDR3 sequence is 15 residues long. CDR3 residues: CSFLAGGGSNQPQHF. In DNA form, the CDR3 reads TGCAGTTTCCTCGCAGGGGGCGGTAGCAATCAGCCCCAGCATTTT.

This clonotype was picked up many times. The gene calls are TRBV3-1 and TRBJ1-3; 8 bases are a match to TRBD1. J lost 2 bases, V lost 6 bases, and 9 bases had no gene match. The CDR3 is 16 amino acids. CDR1 LGHDT and CDR2 YNNKEL come from the germline V gene (reference sequence). The chain's CDR3 is CASRLGQGGTGNTIYF. The CDR3 DNA sequence: TGTGCCAGCAGACTTGGACAGGGAGGGACTGGAAACACCATATATTTT.

This clonotype was recorded many times. The chain joins TRBV7-2 to TRBJ2-7; 9 bases agree with TRBD2. This CDR3 has 15 amino acids. Germline CDR1 SGHTA, CDR2 FQGNSA. V gave up 6 bases and J gave up 0 bases; unmatched junction bases: 6. The CDR3 region is CASSKGSGSSYEQYF. The CDR3, as DNA: TGTGCCAGCAGTAAAGGTAGCGGGAGCTCCTACGAGCAGTACTTC. Full variable domain (rest looked up from reference TRBV7-2 and TRBJ2-7): GAGVSQSPSNKVTEKGKDVELRCDPISGHTALYWYRQSLGQGLEFLIYFQGNSAPDKSGLPSDRFSAERTGGSVSTLTIQRTQQEDSAVYLCASSKGSGSSYEQYFGPGTRLTVT.

Judged by abundance, this clonotype is medium-sized. The chain joins TRBV2 to TRBJ2-7, with 14 bases lining up with TRBD2. CDR1 and CDR2 from the germline V gene are SNHLY and FYNNEI. V lost 6 bases, J lost 3 bases, and 1 base stayed unmatched. This CDR3 is 14 amino acids long. This CDR3 is CASSGLAGGYEQYF. DNA of the CDR3: TGTGCCAGCAGCGGACTAGCGGGAGGCTACGAGCAGTACTTC.

This clonotype turned up a few times. The CDR3 region has the DNA TGTGCCAGTAGTGAAGGCGGGGGCCCCTCCACTGAAGCTTTCTTT. The encoded protein is CASSEGGGPSTEAFF. This sequence joins TRBV19 and TRBJ1-1; the D gene is possibly TRBD1 (6 bases). The V gene's germline CDR1 is LNHDA and CDR2 SQIVND (reference sequence). The CDR3 consists of 15 residues. V was clipped by 5 bases and J by 4 bases, with 17 bases between them. Variable domain in full (rest from reference TRBV19 and TRBJ1-1): DGGITQSPKYLFRKEGQNVTLSCEQNLNHDAMYWYRQDPGQGLRLIYYSQIVNDFQKGDIAEGYSVSREKKESFPLTVTSAQKNPTAFYLCASSEGGGPSTEAFFGQGTRLTVV.

This clonotype was found a few times. This chain joins TRBV27 and TRBJ2-7; 7 bases are a match to TRBD2. The CDR3 is 17 residues long. Unmatched junction bases numbered 17, after V lost 6 bases and J lost 3 bases. CDR1 is MNHEY and CDR2 is SMNVEV in the germline V gene (reference sequence). In DNA form, the CDR3 reads TGTGCCAGCAGCGGACCCAAGGGAATGAGCGGGAACTACGAGCAGTACTTC. Amino acids: CASSGPKGMSGNYEQYF.

The sample holds a few counts of this clonotype. This chain joins TRBV9 and TRBJ2-7, with TRBD1 as a possible D gene (6 bases). The germline V and J ends were trimmed by 0 bases and 6 bases, with 16 bases remaining between them. CDR1 SGDLS and CDR2 YYNGEE come from the germline V gene. This CDR3 has 15 amino acids. The chain's CDR3 is CASSVGGPGAGEQYF. Written as DNA, the CDR3 is TGTGCCAGCAGCGTAGGAGGGCCAGGGGCGGGCGAGCAGTACTTC.

The chain couples TRBV27 to TRBJ2-2; the match to TRBD1 covers 10 bases. This CDR3 is 17 amino acids long. Per germline, CDR1 MNHEY and CDR2 SMNVEV (reference sequence). The V segment lost 7 bases and the J segment 4 bases; nucleotides outside the gene matches: 12. CDR3 protein: CASNPGQGTAVTGELFF. The CDR3 region has the DNA TGTGCCAGCAACCCGGGACAGGGGACCGCGGTCACCGGGGAGCTGTTTTTT.

This clonotype was seen ten or more times. This sequence joins TRBV20-1 and TRBJ2-3, with 11 nucleotides matching TRBD2. The CDR3 is 16 amino acids. Germline trimming cut 3 bases from V and 4 bases from J; bases unmatched to any gene: 9. Germline V lookup: CDR1 DFQATT, CDR2 SNEGSKA (reference sequence). CDR3: CSASRRLAGPADTQYF. As DNA, the CDR3 is TGCAGTGCTAGCCGCCGACTAGCGGGGCCAGCAGATACGCAGTATTTT.

This clonotype was detected ten times or more. This chain uses TRBV6-1 with TRBJ2-5; 8 positions match TRBD1. The CDR3 sequence is 15 residues long. V gave up 0 bases and J gave up 4 bases; unmatched junction bases: 4. The germline gives CDR1 MNHNS, CDR2 SASEGT. The CDR3 loop is CASSEAETGVETQYF. CDR3 DNA: TGTGCCAGCAGTGAAGCGGAGACAGGGGTAGAGACCCAGTACTTC.

This clonotype came up a few times. The CDR3 DNA follows: TGTGCCAGCAGCTTTCACGGCGGGGGGGCTTACAATGAGCAGTTCTTC. It yields the protein CASSFHGGGAYNEQFF. The chain is built from TRBV7-9 and TRBJ2-1, with 9 bases identical to TRBD2. CDR3 length: 16 amino acids. The trim removed 3 bases at V and 4 bases at J, leaving 7 bases unmatched. The germline V gene has CDR1 SEHNR and CDR2 FQNEAQ (reference sequence).

This clonotype turned up a few times. This chain connects TRBV5-1 to TRBJ1-1; D possibly corresponds to TRBD1 (6 bases). The CDR3 is made up of 16 amino acids. V was clipped by 4 bases and J by 2 bases, with 18 bases between them. Germline V gene lookup returns CDR1 SGHRS and CDR2 YFSETQ. CDR3 nucleotides: TGCGCCAGCAGCGTAAATAAGTGGGGGCCTAACACTGAAGCTTTCTTT. Translating it yields CASSVNKWGPNTEAFF.

About this clonotype itself: This clone may be a read error of a much larger clone one base away. The J gene is TRBJ2-7, the V gene TRBV3-1; weak D call: TRBD1 (6 bases). The CDR3 covers 13 residues. Trimming pared 5 bases from V and 7 bases from J, leaving 15 bases between. The germline V gene encodes CDR1 LGHDT and CDR2 YNNKEL (reference sequence). The DNA for the CDR3 is TGTGCCAGCAGCGCACAGGGTCCGGGGGAGCAGTACTTC. Protein sequence: CASSAQGPGEQYF.

This clonotype was found a few times. The chain uses TRBV9 and TRBJ2-1; 10 positions match TRBD2. V lost 4 bases and J lost 2; bases outside the gene matches: 9. Germline loops: CDR1 SGDLS, CDR2 YYNGEE. This CDR3 contains 17 residues. CDR3 sequence reads: CASSPEGLAGAYNEQFF. The CDR3 DNA sequence: TGTGCCAGCAGCCCCGAAGGGCTAGCGGGGGCCTACAATGAGCAGTTCTTC.

This clonotype was counted a few times. The rearrangement links TRBV10-3 to TRBJ1-5, with D uncertain. The CDR3 is 12 amino acids. The V gene lost 2 bases and the J gene lost 7 bases, with 6 bases spanning the gap. Germline-derived CDR1 and CDR2 are ENHRY and SYGVKD. The CDR3 bases are TGTGCCATCAGTGAGCTAGGCCAGCCCCAGCATTTT. It translates to CAISELGQPQHF.

This clonotype was detected a few times. The rearrangement links TRBV30 to TRBJ2-1, with D maybe TRBD1 (8 bases). V lost 5 bases, J lost 6 bases, and 20 bases lay in between. The CDR3 spans 15 residues. Germline values: CDR1 GTSNPN, CDR2 SVGIG (reference sequence). The CDR3 region is CAWESDRGGFNEQFF. The CDR3 nucleotides are TGTGCCTGGGAATCCGACAGGGGAGGGTTCAATGAGCAGTTCTTC.

This clonotype was observed a handful of times. The chain joins TRBV7-3 to TRBJ2-2; D gene ambiguous. CDR3 length equals 17 residues. The ends were cut back, 2 bases at V and 4 bases at J, with 17 bases in the middle. CDR1 and CDR2 from the germline V gene are SGHTA and FQGTGA. CDR3 sequence: CASSLLNPDWGTGELFF. CDR3 nucleotides: TGTGCCAGCAGCTTACTAAACCCCGACTGGGGCACCGGGGAGCTGTTTTTT. The full variable domain, completed using reference TRBV7-3 and TRBJ2-2, is GAGVSQTPSNKVTEKGKYVELRCDPISGHTALYWYRQSLGQGPEFLIYFQGTGAADDSGLPNDRFFAVRPEGSVSTLKIQRTERGDSAVYLCASSLLNPDWGTGELFFGEGSRLTVL.

Regarding this clonotype: A much larger clone lies a single base off, so this may be a read error. The chain links TRBV5-5 to TRBJ2-2; TRBD2 matches 9 bases. The CDR3 has 15 amino acids. The V gene's germline CDR1 is SGHKS and CDR2 YYEKEE (reference sequence). CDR3 protein: CASSFSGRLAGEMFF. As DNA, the CDR3 is TGTGCCAGCAGCTTCAGCGGGAGGTTGGCCGGGGAGATGTTTTTT.

V and J are TRBV30 and TRBJ1-4; D remains ambiguous. The CDR3 has 12 residues. CDR1 and CDR2 from the germline V gene are GTSNPN and SVGIG (reference sequence). V was clipped by 5 bases and J by 6 bases, with 10 bases between them. The CDR3 DNA reads as TGTGCCTGGGGATTGGACGATGAAAAACTGTTTTTT. It translates to CAWGLDDEKLFF.

A few counts support this clonotype. The chain has TRBV25-1 and TRBJ2-2, with D hard to call. Germline assignment: CDR1 MGHDK and CDR2 SYGVNS. Trimming shortened V by 3 bases and J by 4 bases, and 6 bases separated the two germline ends. The CDR3 is made up of 13 amino acids. CDR3 sequence: CASSDPFTGELFF. The CDR3 DNA reads TGTGCCAGCAGTGACCCTTTCACCGGGGAGCTGTTTTTT.

This clonotype was found a few times. The rearrangement joins TRBV12-5 to TRBJ1-3, with D maybe TRBD1 (5 bases). The CDR3 extends over 17 amino acids. CDR1 and CDR2 from the germline V gene are LGHNT and FRNRAP. V was clipped by 5 bases and J by 4 bases, with 21 bases between them. The chain's CDR3 is CASGTRTQEKQGNTIYF. The DNA for the CDR3 is TGTGCTAGTGGTACCCGAACACAGGAGAAGCAAGGAAACACCATATATTTT.

This chain links TRBV7-3 with TRBJ2-3, with 16 bases fitting TRBD2. Germline values: CDR1 SGHTA, CDR2 FQGTGA. V shed 4 bases, J shed 3 bases, and the junction held 10 bases outside the gene matches. This CDR3 has 19 amino acids. CDR3 loop: CASSSLGLAGGPGTDTQYF. The CDR3 region has the DNA TGTGCCAGCAGCTCTTTGGGACTAGCGGGAGGGCCAGGTACAGATACGCAGTATTTT.